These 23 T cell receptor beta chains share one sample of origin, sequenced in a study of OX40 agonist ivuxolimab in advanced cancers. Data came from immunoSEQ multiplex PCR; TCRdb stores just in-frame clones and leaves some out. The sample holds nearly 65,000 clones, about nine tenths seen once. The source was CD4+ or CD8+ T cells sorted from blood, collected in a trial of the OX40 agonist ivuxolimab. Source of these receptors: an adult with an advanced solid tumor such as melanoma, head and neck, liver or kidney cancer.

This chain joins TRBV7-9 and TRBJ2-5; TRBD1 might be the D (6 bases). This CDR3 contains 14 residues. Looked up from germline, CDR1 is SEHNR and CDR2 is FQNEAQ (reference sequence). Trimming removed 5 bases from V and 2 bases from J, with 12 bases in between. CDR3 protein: CASSPDRLQETQYF. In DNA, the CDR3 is TGTGCCAGCAGCCCAGACAGGCTGCAAGAGACCCAGTACTTC.

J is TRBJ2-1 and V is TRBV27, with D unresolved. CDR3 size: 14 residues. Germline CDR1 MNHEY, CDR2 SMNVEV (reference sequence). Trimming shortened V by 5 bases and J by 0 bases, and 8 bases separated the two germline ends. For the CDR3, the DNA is TGTGCCAGCAGTCCGATAAGCTCCTACAATGAGCAGTTCTTC. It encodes CASSPISSYNEQFF.

The CDR3 loop reads CASSSTSGRTREQYF. CDR3 bases: TGTGCCAGCAGCTCTACTAGCGGGAGGACCCGCGAGCAGTACTTC. This chain joins TRBV11-2 and TRBJ2-7, with 12 bases that match TRBD2. The V gene's germline CDR1 is SGHAT and CDR2 FQNNGV. The CDR3 loop spans 15 amino acids. V lost 4 bases, J lost 6 bases, and 7 bases stayed unmatched.

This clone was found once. CDR3: CASSYGLADNEQFF. In DNA form, the CDR3 reads TGTGCCAGCAGTTATGGGCTAGCGGACAATGAGCAGTTCTTC. The genes are TRBV6-5 and TRBJ2-1, with 7 bases that match TRBD2. V lost 3 bases and J lost 5; bases outside the gene matches: 4. The CDR3 is 14 amino acids. CDR1 and CDR2 (germline): MNHEY, SVGAGI.

The CDR3 loop is CASSIFGPLREAQETQYF. The CDR3 coding sequence is TGTGCCAGTAGTATTTTCGGGCCGTTAAGAGAGGCCCAAGAGACCCAGTACTTC. The chain recombines TRBV19 with TRBJ2-5; no clear D gene. CDR3 size: 18 residues. V was trimmed by 3 bases and J by 1 base, leaving 21 bases between them. Germline V CDR1 and CDR2: LNHDA, SQIVND (reference sequence).

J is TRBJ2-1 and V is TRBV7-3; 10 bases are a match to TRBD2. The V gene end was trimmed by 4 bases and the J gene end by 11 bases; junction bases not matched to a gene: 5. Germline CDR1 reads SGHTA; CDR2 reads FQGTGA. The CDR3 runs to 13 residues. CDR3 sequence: CASSSASGGKQFF. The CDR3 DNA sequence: TGTGCCAGCAGCTCAGCTAGCGGGGGAAAGCAGTTCTTC.

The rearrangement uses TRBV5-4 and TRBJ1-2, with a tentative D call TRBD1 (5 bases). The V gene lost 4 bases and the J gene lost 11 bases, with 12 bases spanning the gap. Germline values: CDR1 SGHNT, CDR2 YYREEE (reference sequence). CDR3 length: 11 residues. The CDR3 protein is CASSKGRGYTF. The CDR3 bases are TGTGCCAGCAGCAAAGGAAGGGGTTACACCTTC.

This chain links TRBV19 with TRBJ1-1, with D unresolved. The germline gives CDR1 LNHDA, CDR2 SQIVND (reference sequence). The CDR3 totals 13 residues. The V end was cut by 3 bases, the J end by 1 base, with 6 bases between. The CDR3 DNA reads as TGTGCCAGTAGTATGTCAGAGAACACTGAAGCTTTCTTT. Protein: CASSMSENTEAFF.

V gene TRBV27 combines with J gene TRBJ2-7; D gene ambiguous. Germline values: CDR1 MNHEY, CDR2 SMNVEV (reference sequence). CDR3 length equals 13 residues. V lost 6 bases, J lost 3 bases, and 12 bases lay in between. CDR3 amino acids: CASSPTLHYEQYF. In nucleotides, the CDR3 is TGTGCCAGCAGCCCTACTCTGCACTACGAGCAGTACTTC.

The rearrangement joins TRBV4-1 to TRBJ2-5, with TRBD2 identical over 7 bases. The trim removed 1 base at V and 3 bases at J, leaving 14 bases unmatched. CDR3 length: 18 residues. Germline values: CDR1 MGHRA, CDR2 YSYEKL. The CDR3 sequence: CASSQVAGVRGAKETQYF. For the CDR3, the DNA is TGCGCCAGCAGCCAAGTCGCGGGGGTGAGAGGGGCCAAAGAGACCCAGTACTTC.

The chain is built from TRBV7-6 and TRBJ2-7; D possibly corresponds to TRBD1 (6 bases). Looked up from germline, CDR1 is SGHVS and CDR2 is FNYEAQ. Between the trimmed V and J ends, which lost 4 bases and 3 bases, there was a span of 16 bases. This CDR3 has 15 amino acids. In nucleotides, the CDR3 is TGTGCCAGCAGCTCCCATCTAACAGGGAACTACGAGCAGTACTTC. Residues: CASSSHLTGNYEQYF.

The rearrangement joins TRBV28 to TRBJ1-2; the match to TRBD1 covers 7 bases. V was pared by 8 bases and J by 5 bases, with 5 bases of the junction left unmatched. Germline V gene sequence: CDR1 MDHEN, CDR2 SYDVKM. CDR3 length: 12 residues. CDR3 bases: TGTGCCAGCGAGGGACAGCCATATGGCTACACCTTC. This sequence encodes CASEGQPYGYTF.

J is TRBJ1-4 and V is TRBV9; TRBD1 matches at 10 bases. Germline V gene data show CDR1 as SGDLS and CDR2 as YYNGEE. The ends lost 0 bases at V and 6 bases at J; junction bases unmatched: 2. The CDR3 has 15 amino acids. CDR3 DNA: TGTGCCAGCAGCGTAGGTGGGACAGGGGATGAAAAACTGTTTTTT. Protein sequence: CASSVGGTGDEKLFF.

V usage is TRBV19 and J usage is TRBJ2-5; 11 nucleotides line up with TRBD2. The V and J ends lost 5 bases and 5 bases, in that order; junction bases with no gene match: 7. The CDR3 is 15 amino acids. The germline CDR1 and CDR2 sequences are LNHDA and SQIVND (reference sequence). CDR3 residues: CASSHSGGAWETQYF. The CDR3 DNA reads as TGTGCCAGTAGTCATAGCGGGGGGGCCTGGGAGACCCAGTACTTC.

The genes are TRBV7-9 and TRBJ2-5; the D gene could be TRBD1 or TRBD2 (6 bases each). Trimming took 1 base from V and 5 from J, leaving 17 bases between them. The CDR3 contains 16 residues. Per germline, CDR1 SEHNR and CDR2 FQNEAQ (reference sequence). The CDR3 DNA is TGTGCCAGCAGCTTAGTAGATTGGGGGGCATTGGAGACCCAGTACTTC. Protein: CASSLVDWGALETQYF.

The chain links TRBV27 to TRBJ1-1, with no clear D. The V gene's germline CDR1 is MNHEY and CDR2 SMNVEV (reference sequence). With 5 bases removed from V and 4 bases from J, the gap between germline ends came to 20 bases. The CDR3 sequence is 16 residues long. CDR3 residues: CASSTLDYSPVTEAFF. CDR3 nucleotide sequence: TGTGCCAGCAGTACCCTAGACTATAGTCCCGTCACTGAAGCTTTCTTT.

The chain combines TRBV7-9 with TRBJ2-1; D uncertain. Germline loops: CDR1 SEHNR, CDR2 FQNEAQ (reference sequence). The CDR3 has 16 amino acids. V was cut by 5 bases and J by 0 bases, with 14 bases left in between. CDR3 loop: CASSPRAASSYNEQFF. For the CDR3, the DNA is TGTGCCAGCAGCCCAAGGGCGGCAAGCTCCTACAATGAGCAGTTCTTC.

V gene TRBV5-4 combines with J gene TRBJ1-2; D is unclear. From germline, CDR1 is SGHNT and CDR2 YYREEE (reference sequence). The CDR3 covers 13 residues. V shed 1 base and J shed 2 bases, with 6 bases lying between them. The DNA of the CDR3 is TGTGCCAGCAGCTTGAGAGCAAACTATGGCTACACCTTC. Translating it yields CASSLRANYGYTF.

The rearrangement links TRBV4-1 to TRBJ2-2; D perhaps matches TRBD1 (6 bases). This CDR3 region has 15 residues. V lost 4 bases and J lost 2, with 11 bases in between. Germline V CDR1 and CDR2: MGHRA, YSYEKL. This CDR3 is CASSPGRGNTGELFF. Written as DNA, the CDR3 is TGCGCCAGCAGCCCCGGCAGGGGAAACACCGGGGAGCTGTTTTTT.

This chain's CDR3 is CASSAAYEQYF. DNA for the CDR3: TGTGCCAGCAGTGCGGCTTACGAGCAGTACTTC. This chain links TRBV2 with TRBJ2-7; D call uncertain. Germline CDR1 and CDR2: SNHLY and FYNNEI. CDR3 length: 11 residues. The V end lost 4 bases, the J end lost 4 bases, and 5 bases lay between the germline ends.

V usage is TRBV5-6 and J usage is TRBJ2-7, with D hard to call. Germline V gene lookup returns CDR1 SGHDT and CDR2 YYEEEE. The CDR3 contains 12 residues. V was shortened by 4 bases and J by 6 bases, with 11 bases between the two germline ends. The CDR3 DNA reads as TGTGCCAGCAGCGGTGACCCCCCCGAGCAGTACTTC. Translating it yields CASSGDPPEQYF.

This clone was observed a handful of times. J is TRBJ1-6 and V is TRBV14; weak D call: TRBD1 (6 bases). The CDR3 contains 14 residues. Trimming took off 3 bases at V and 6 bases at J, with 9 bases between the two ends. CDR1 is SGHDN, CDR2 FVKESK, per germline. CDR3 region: CASSQTGANSPLHF. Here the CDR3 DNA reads TGTGCCAGCAGCCAGACAGGTGCTAATTCACCCCTCCACTTT.

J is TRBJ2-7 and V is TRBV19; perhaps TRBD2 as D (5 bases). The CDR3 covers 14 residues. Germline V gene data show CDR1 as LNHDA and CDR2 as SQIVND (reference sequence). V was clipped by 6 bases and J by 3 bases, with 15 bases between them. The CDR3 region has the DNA TGTGCCAGTAGACAGATAGGCCGGGGCTACGAGCAGTACTTC. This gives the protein CASRQIGRGYEQYF.